This TCR beta chain was found in a study of blood T cell repertoires in COVID-19. Per germline, CDR1 SGHRS and CDR2 YFSETQ. The CDR3 extends over 14 amino acids. V lost 4 bases, J lost 2 bases, and 12 bases lay in between. Across 24 US areas, participants ranged in age from about 18 to 89 years. Some clones are missing from TCRdb's copy, which holds only in-frame ones; the method was immunoSEQ multiplex PCR. In the table there are about 180,000 clones, more than 80% of which are singletons. Input material: PBMCs or T cells enriched from blood (not recorded which). The chain joins TRBV5-1 to TRBJ1-2; perhaps TRBD1 as D (6 bases). The sequence was obtained from a middle-aged man who had recovered from COVID-19. CDR3 in DNA: TGCGCCAGCAGCACGACAGGCGAAAACTATGGCTACACCTTC. Translating gives CASSTTGENYGYTF.